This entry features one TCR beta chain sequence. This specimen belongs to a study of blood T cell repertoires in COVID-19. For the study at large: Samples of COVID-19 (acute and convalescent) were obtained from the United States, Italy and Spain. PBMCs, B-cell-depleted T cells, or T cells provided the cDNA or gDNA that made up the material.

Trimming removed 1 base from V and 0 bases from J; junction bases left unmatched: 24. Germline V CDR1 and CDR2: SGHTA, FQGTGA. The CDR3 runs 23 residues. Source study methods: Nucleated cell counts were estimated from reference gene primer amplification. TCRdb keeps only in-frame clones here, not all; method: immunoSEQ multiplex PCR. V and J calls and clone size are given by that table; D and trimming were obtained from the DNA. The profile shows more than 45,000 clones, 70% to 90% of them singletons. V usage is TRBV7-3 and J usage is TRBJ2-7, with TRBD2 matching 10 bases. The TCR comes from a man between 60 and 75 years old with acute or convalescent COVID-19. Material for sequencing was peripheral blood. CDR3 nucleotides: TGTGCCAGCAGCTTAAAAAGCCCAAGGACGAACCTCCCGGGACTAGCGACCTCCTACGAGCAGTACTTC. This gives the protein CASSLKSPRTNLPGLATSYEQYF.